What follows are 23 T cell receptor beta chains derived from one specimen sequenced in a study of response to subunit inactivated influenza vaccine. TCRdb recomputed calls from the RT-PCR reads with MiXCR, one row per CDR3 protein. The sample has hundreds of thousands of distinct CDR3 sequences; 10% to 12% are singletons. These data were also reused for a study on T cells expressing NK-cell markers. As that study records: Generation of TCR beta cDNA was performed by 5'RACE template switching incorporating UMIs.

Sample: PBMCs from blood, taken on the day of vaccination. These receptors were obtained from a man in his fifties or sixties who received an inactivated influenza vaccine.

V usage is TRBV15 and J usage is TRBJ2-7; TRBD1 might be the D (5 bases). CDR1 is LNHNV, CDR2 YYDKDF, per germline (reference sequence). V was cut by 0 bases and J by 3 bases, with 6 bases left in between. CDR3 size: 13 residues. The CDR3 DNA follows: TGTGCCACCAGCAGAGACACAGGCTACGAGCAGTACTTC. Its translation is CATSRDTGYEQYF.

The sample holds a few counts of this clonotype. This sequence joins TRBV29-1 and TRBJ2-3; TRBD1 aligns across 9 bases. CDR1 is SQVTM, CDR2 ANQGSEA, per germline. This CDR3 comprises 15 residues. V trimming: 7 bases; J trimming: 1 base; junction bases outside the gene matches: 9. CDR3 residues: CSGALRDRGTDTQYF. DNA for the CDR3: TGCAGCGGGGCCCTCCGGGACAGGGGCACAGATACGCAGTATTTT.

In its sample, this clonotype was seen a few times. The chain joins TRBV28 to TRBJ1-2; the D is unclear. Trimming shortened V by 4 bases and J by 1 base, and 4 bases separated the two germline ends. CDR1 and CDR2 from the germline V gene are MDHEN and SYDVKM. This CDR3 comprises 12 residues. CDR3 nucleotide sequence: TGTGCCAGCAGTTCCATTAACTATGGCTACACCTTC. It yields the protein CASSSINYGYTF.

The CDR3 bases are TGTGCCAGCAGTCATGGGACAGGGGTTAGAGATACGCAGTATTTT. Translating gives CASSHGTGVRDTQYF. The rearrangement joins TRBV6-1 to TRBJ2-3, with 10 bases identical to TRBD1. Germline CDR1 reads MNHNS; CDR2 reads SASEGT. With 5 bases clipped from V and 5 bases from J, the junction kept 7 bases outside the gene matches. There are 15 residues in the CDR3.

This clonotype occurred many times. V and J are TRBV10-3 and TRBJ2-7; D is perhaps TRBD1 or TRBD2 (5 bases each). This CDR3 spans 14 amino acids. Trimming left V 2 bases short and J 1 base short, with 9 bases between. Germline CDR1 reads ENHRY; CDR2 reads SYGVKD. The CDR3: CAISEEGRSYEQYF. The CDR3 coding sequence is TGTGCCATCAGTGAGGAGGGACGTTCCTACGAGCAGTACTTC.

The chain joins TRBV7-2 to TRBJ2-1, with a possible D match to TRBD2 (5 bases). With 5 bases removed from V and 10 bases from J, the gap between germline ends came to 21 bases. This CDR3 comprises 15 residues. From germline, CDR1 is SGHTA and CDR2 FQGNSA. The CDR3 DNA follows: TGTGCCAGCAGCCACCTAAGGACTTCCGGAGGCGAGCAGTTCTTC. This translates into CASSHLRTSGGEQFF. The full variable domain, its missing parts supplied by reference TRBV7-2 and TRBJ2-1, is GAGVSQSPSNKVTEKGKDVELRCDPISGHTALYWYRQSLGQGLEFLIYFQGNSAPDKSGLPSDRFSAERTGGSVSTLTIQRTQQEDSAVYLCASSHLRTSGGEQFFGPGTRLTVL.

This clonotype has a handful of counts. CDR3 sequence (DNA): TGTGCCAGCAGTTGGGGGGGGGCGACCCAAGAGACCCAGTACTTC. This codes for CASSWGGATQETQYF. The chain couples TRBV12-3 or TRBV12-4 to TRBJ2-5; D might be TRBD2 (7 bases). This CDR3 is built from 15 residues. V was cut by 4 bases and J by 1 base, with 13 bases left in between.

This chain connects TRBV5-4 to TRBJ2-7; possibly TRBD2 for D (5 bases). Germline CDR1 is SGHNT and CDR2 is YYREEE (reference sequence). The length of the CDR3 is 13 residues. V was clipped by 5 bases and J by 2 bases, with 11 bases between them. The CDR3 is CASSRTLAYEQYF. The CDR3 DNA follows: TGTGCCAGCAGTCGGACTCTCGCCTACGAGCAGTACTTC.

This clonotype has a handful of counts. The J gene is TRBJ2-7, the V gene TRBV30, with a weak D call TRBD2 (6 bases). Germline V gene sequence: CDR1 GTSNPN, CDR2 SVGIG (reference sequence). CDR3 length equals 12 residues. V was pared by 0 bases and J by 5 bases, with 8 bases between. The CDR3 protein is CAWSVAGNEQYF. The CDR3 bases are TGTGCCTGGAGTGTTGCGGGGAACGAGCAGTACTTC.

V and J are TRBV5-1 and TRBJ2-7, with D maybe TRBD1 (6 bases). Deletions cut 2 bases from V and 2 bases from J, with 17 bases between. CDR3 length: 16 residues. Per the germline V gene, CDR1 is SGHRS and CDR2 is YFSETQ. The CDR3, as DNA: TGCGCCAGCAGCTTAGCCACCGGGACATTGACCTACGAGCAGTACTTC. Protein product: CASSLATGTLTYEQYF.

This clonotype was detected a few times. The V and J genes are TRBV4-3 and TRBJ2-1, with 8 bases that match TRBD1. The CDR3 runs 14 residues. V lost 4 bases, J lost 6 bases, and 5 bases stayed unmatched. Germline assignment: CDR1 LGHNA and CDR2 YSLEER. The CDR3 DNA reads TGCGCCAGCAGCCGAGACAGGGGCAGCAATGAGCAGTTCTTC. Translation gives CASSRDRGSNEQFF.

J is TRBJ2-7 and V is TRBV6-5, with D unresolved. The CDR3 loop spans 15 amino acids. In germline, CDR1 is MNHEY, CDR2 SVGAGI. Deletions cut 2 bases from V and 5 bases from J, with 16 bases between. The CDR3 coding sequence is TGTGCCAGCAGTTACCGGAACAGAAGGGCGGACGAGCAGTACTTC. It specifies CASSYRNRRADEQYF.

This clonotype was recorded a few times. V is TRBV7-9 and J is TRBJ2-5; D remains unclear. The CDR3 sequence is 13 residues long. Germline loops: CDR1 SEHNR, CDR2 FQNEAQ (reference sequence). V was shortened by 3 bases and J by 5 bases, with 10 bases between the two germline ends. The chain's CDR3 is CASSFPLLETQYF. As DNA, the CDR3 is TGTGCCAGCAGCTTCCCATTGTTGGAGACCCAGTACTTC. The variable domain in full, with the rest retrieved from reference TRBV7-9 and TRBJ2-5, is DTGVSQNPRHKITKRGQNVTFRCDPISEHNRLYWYRQTLGQGPEFLTYFQNEAQLEKSRLLSDRFSAERPKGSFSTLEIQRTEQGDSAMYLCASSFPLLETQYFGPGTRLLVL.

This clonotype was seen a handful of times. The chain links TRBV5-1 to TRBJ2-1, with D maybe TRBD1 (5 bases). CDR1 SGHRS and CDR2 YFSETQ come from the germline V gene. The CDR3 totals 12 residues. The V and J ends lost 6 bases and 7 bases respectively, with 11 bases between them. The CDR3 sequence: CASTYPGNEQFF. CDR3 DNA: TGCGCCAGCACCTACCCAGGGAATGAGCAGTTCTTC.

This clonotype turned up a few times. The CDR3 DNA reads as TGTGCCAGCAGCTTAACTTTAGCGGGACACTACAATGAGCAGTTCTTC. It yields the protein CASSLTLAGHYNEQFF. The rearrangement links TRBV7-8 to TRBJ2-1; 8 bases are a match to TRBD2. The CDR3 length is 16 residues. Per germline, CDR1 SGHVS and CDR2 FQNEAQ. V shed 2 bases, J shed 3 bases, and the junction held 6 bases outside the gene matches.

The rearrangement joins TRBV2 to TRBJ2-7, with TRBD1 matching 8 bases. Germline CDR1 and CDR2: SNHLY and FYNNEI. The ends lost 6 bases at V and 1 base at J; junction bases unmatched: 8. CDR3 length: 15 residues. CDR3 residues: CASRAGQGVSYEQYF. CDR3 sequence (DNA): TGTGCCAGCAGAGCCGGACAGGGAGTTTCCTACGAGCAGTACTTC.

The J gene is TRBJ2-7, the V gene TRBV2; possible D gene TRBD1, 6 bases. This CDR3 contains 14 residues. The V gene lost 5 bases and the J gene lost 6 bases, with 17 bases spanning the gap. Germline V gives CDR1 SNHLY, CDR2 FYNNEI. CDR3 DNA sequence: TGTGCCAGCAGTCCCGGACAGAAAGGTACCGAGCAGTACTTC. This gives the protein CASSPGQKGTEQYF.

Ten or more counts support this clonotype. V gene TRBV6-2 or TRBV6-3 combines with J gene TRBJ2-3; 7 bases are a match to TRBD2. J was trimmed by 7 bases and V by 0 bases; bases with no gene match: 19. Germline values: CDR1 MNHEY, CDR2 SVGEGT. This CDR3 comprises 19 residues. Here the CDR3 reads CASSYSLAIWGLQVNTQYF. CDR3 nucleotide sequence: TGTGCCAGCAGTTACTCGCTTGCAATATGGGGACTACAAGTAAATACGCAGTATTTT.

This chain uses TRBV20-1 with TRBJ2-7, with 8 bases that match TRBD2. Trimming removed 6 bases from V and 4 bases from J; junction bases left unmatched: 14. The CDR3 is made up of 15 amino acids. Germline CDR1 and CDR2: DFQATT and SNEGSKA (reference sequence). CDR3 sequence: CSAPSPTGGPYEQYF. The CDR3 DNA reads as TGCAGTGCCCCGAGCCCTACGGGAGGGCCTTACGAGCAGTACTTC.

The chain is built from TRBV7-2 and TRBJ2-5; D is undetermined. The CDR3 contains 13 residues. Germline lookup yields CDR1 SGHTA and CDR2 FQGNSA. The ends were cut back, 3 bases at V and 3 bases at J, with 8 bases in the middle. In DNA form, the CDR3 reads TGTGCCAGCAGCTTGCGACCAGAAGAGACCCAGTACTTC. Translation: CASSLRPEETQYF.

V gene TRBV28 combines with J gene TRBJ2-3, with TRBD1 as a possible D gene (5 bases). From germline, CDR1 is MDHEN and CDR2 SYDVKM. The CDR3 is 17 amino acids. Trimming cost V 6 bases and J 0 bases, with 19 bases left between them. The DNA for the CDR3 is TGTGCCAGCAGCATTTACATGACAGCTTTTAGCACAGATACGCAGTATTTT. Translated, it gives CASSIYMTAFSTDTQYF.

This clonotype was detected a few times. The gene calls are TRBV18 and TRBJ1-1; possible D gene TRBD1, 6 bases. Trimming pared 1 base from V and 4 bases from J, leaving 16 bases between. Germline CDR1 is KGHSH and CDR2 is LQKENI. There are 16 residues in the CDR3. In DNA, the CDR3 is TGTGCCAGCTCACCACGGGGGGCCGAGGGAGGCACTGAAGCTTTCTTT. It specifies CASSPRGAEGGTEAFF. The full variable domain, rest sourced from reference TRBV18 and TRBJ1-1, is NAGVMQNPRHLVRRRGQEARLRCSPMKGHSHVYWYRQLPEEGLKFMVYLQKENIIDESGMPKERFSAEFPKEGPSILRIQQVVRGDSAAYFCASSPRGAEGGTEAFFGQGTRLTVV.

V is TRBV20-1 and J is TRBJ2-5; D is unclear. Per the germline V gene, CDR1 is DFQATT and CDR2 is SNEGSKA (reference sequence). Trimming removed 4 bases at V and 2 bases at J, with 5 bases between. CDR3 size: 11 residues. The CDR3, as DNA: TGCAGTGCTACTAGGCAAGAGACCCAGTACTTC. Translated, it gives CSATRQETQYF.